These T cell receptor beta chains were read from a single sample in a study of T-cell reconstitution after alpha-beta-depleted transplantation in children. One entry per CDR3 protein results from TCRdb running MiXCR on the PCR reads. The sample yields 150,000 to 250,000 distinct CDR3 sequences, 5% to 6.5% seen once. This material consisted of PBMCs, taken before TCRalphabeta/CD19-depleted stem cell transplant. The receptors here all came from a girl under two years old with combined immunodeficiency, due to receive a stem cell transplant. CDR3s include the opening cysteine and the closing phenylalanine or tryptophan. The D gene is left open where the match is weak. Clone size is shown for a subset of rows, as once, few, many or a class of expanded clone.

TRBJ2-7,many,TRBD2,TRBV7-8,CASSPQRLAGAFLPYEQYF,TGTGCCAGCAGCCCCCAAAGACTAGCGGGAGCGTTCTTACCCTACGAGCAGTACTTC
TRBJ1-2,many,.,TRBV12-3/TRBV12-4,CASSVGRRDPNGYTF,TGTGCCAGCAGCGTTGGGAGGAGGGACCCGAATGGCTACACCTTC
TRBJ1-6,.,.,TRBV20-1,CSVPGPRRSYNSPLHF,TGCAGTGTCCCGGGACCCAGAAGATCCTATAATTCACCCCTCCACTTT
TRBJ2-3,few,TRBD2,TRBV4-2,CASSQDWQLAGGPGTDTQYF,TGTGCCAGCAGCCAAGATTGGCAGCTAGCGGGGGGGCCGGGCACAGATACGCAGTATTTT
TRBJ2-7,many,TRBD1,TRBV20-1,CSAHTTGVSYEQYF,TGCAGTGCGCACACAACAGGGGTGTCCTACGAGCAGTACTTC
TRBJ2-3,many,TRBD2,TRBV29-1,CSIGTSGYTDTQYF,TGCAGCATTGGGACTAGCGGATACACAGATACGCAGTATTTT
TRBJ1-1,many,.,TRBV12-3/TRBV12-4,CASSSDPGAFF,TGTGCCAGCAGTTCTGACCCAGGAGCTTTCTTT
TRBJ2-7,many,TRBD2,TRBV29-1,CSVELAGGSPTYEQYF,TGCAGCGTTGAACTAGCGGGGGGGTCTCCCACCTACGAGCAGTACTTC
TRBJ2-7,many,.,TRBV5-6,CASGVGPTKSTYEQYF,TGTGCCAGCGGGGTGGGACCGACAAAATCTACCTACGAGCAGTACTTC
TRBJ2-7,many,TRBD2,TRBV29-1,CSVESGTSYEQYF,TGCAGCGTTGAGAGCGGGACTAGCTACGAGCAGTACTTC
TRBJ1-2,.,.,TRBV29-1,CSVKPPDWVNYGYTF,TGCAGCGTGAAACCACCGGATTGGGTCAACTATGGCTACACCTTC
TRBJ2-3,many,.,TRBV20-1,CSAREVWQYF,TGCAGTGCTAGAGAGGTCTGGCAGTATTTT
TRBJ2-3,many,TRBD2,TRBV4-3,CASSQRSGGLGYSSTDTQYF,TGCGCCAGCAGCCAAAGGAGCGGGGGTCTTGGTTATTCTAGCACAGATACGCAGTATTTT
TRBJ2-5,many,TRBD2,TRBV7-6,CASSPLQSGALETQYF,TGTGCCAGCAGCCCCTTACAGAGCGGGGCTCTAGAGACCCAGTACTTC
TRBJ1-2,few,.,TRBV29-1,CSVLPMTASIYGYTF,TGCAGCGTCCTTCCGATGACGGCCTCAATCTATGGCTACACCTTC